A single sample gave rise to the 16 T cell receptor beta chains below, sequenced in a study of cytomegalovirus exposure and HLA in healthy donors. The repertoire was sequenced with immunoSEQ multiplex PCR; TCRdb's copy has only in-frame clones and lacks some. The sample includes about 65,000 clones, approximately 96% of them seen just once. Specimen: PBMCs. The receptor set was obtained from a man younger than 30 in good health and CMV-seropositive.

The V gene is TRBV28, the J gene TRBJ2-4; TRBD1 matches at 7 bases. Germline lookup yields CDR1 MDHEN and CDR2 SYDVKM. The CDR3 consists of 15 residues. The junction had 5 bases not matched to a gene; V was cut back by 6 bases and J by 0 bases. The CDR3 is CASSLGGLAKNIQYF. CDR3 bases: TGTGCCAGCAGCCTAGGGGGCCTAGCCAAAAACATTCAGTACTTC.

The chain uses TRBV7-9 and TRBJ1-1, with 7 bases lining up with TRBD1. With V trimmed by 4 bases and J by 1 base, 3 bases remained unmatched. CDR1 is SEHNR, CDR2 FQNEAQ, per germline (reference sequence). The CDR3 length is 14 residues. The CDR3 DNA reads TGTGCCAGCAGCTCCGGGACAGAGAACACTGAAGCTTTCTTT. Encoded protein: CASSSGTENTEAFF.

The chain is built from TRBV7-6 and TRBJ2-7; weak D call: TRBD1 (6 bases). The germline V gene has CDR1 SGHVS and CDR2 FNYEAQ. V was shortened by 1 base and J by 6 bases, with 13 bases between the two germline ends. This CDR3 has 14 amino acids. The CDR3 nucleotides read TGTGCCAGCAGCTTAGGAGGAACAGGGCTCGAGCAGTACTTC. Protein product: CASSLGGTGLEQYF.

This clone was observed a few times. The V call is TRBV15, the J call TRBJ2-1, with D maybe TRBD2 (5 bases). Per germline, CDR1 LNHNV and CDR2 YYDKDF (reference sequence). V was trimmed by 5 bases and J by 3 bases, leaving 14 bases between them. The CDR3 loop spans 15 amino acids. The CDR3 bases are TGTGCCACCAGCGGTCCCCGCGGAGGCTACAATGAGCAGTTCTTC. This codes for CATSGPRGGYNEQFF.

This chain links TRBV19 with TRBJ1-2, with 8 bases lining up with TRBD1. V lost 2 bases to trimming and J lost 4 bases; unmatched junction nucleotides: 12. The CDR3 sequence is 17 residues long. CDR1 and CDR2 from the germline V gene are LNHDA and SQIVND (reference sequence). CDR3 in amino acids: CASSIWLGDRGGYGYTF. Here the CDR3 DNA reads TGTGCCAGTAGTATATGGTTGGGAGACAGGGGCGGCTATGGCTACACCTTC.

The chain has TRBV5-1 and TRBJ1-3; unclear D gene. The germline V and J ends were trimmed by 3 bases and 4 bases, with 8 bases remaining between them. Germline assignment: CDR1 SGHRS and CDR2 YFSETQ. This CDR3 has 13 residues. CDR3 DNA sequence: TGCGCCAGCAGCTCCCCAGGAGGAAACACCATATATTTT. Its protein is CASSSPGGNTIYF.

The chain links TRBV27 to TRBJ2-2, with a possible D match to TRBD2 (5 bases). The CDR3 sequence is 15 residues long. V lost 5 bases, J lost 4 bases, and 14 bases lay in between. Germline V lookup: CDR1 MNHEY, CDR2 SMNVEV (reference sequence). The CDR3 reads CASSPELVLTGELFF. The CDR3 DNA sequence: TGTGCCAGCAGTCCGGAACTAGTACTCACCGGGGAGCTGTTTTTT.

The chain uses TRBV9 and TRBJ2-7, with 13 bases aligning to TRBD2. The V and J ends lost 3 bases and 7 bases, in that order; junction bases with no gene match: 7. CDR3 size: 15 residues. From germline, CDR1 is SGDLS and CDR2 YYNGEE. This CDR3 reads CASSAGLAGVWEQYF. CDR3 sequence (DNA): TGTGCCAGCAGCGCCGGACTAGCGGGAGTCTGGGAGCAGTACTTC.

This sequence joins TRBV11-2 and TRBJ1-5, with TRBD1 identical over 10 bases. The CDR3 totals 15 residues. Trimming took 3 bases from V and 4 from J; bases not matched to a gene: 3. Germline CDR1 SGHAT, CDR2 FQNNGV. The CDR3 loop is CASSFGTGDNQPQHF. The CDR3 coding sequence is TGTGCCAGCAGCTTCGGGACAGGGGATAATCAGCCCCAGCATTTT.

This chain connects TRBV11-2 to TRBJ2-5; 7 bases agree with TRBD2. Germline trimming cut 4 bases from V and 0 bases from J; bases unmatched to any gene: 5. The CDR3 spans 15 residues. Per the germline V gene, CDR1 is SGHAT and CDR2 is FQNNGV. The chain's CDR3 is CASSWGGTYQETQYF. The CDR3 DNA sequence: TGTGCCAGCAGCTGGGGGGGGACGTACCAAGAGACCCAGTACTTC.

This rearrangement joins TRBV7-8 to TRBJ1-2; D is ambiguous. This CDR3 spans 16 amino acids. Per germline, CDR1 SGHVS and CDR2 FQNEAQ. The V end was cut by 1 base, the J end by 4 bases, with 16 bases between. CDR3 protein: CASSLGSRGGPYGYTF. The DNA for the CDR3 is TGTGCCAGCAGCTTAGGGTCTCGGGGAGGGCCCTATGGCTACACCTTC.

The genes are TRBV27 and TRBJ1-1; weak D call: TRBD1 (6 bases). With 1 base removed from V and 2 bases from J, the gap between germline ends came to 11 bases. The CDR3 is 15 residues long. CDR1 MNHEY and CDR2 SMNVEV come from the germline V gene (reference sequence). The CDR3 reads CASSLYQGLNTEAFF. In DNA, the CDR3 is TGTGCCAGCAGTTTATATCAGGGGCTAAACACTGAAGCTTTCTTT.

This clone has only a few counts. The chain combines TRBV7-2 with TRBJ2-3, with D unresolved. V lost 1 base, J lost 0 bases, and 5 bases lay in between. The germline gives CDR1 SGHTA, CDR2 FQGNSA. This CDR3 is 14 amino acids long. This chain's CDR3 is CASSLVSSTDTQYF. The CDR3 DNA follows: TGTGCCAGCAGCTTAGTTAGTAGCACAGATACGCAGTATTTT.

This rearrangement joins TRBV19 to TRBJ2-1; D is perhaps TRBD1 (5 bases). The CDR3 runs to 18 residues. Trimming left V 4 bases short and J 3 bases short, with 22 bases between. CDR1 and CDR2 (germline): LNHDA, SQIVND (reference sequence). The CDR3 here is CASSTPNPTGSNYNEQFF. In nucleotides, the CDR3 is TGTGCCAGTAGTACGCCGAACCCAACAGGATCTAACTACAATGAGCAGTTCTTC.

The chain recombines TRBV28 with TRBJ1-4; TRBD1 is a possible D gene (5 bases). The V and J ends lost 3 bases and 8 bases respectively, with 13 bases between them. This CDR3 region has 14 residues. Per germline, CDR1 MDHEN and CDR2 SYDVKM. The CDR3 spells CASSLGGWTEKLFF. The DNA for the CDR3 is TGTGCCAGCAGTTTGGGGGGGTGGACCGAAAAACTGTTTTTT.

The CDR3 reads CASSSTTGNGYTF. The DNA for the CDR3 is TGTGCCAGCAGCTCCACGACAGGGAATGGCTACACCTTC. The chain recombines TRBV7-2 with TRBJ1-2; 7 bases are a match to TRBD1. The V and J ends lost 4 bases and 6 bases, in that order; junction bases with no gene match: 5. The CDR3 is 13 amino acids. The germline gives CDR1 SGHTA, CDR2 FQGNSA. The full variable domain, completed using reference TRBV7-2 and TRBJ1-2, is GAGVSQSPSNKVTEKGKDVELRCDPISGHTALYWYRQSLGQGLEFLIYFQGNSAPDKSGLPSDRFSAERTGGSVSTLTIQRTQQEDSAVYLCASSSTTGNGYTFGSGTRLTVV.